Listed here is a single T cell receptor (beta chain). V gave up 4 bases and J gave up 5 bases, with 18 bases separating them. Germline V lookup: CDR1 SGHRS, CDR2 YFSETQ. This CDR3 comprises 15 residues. Measured with immunoSEQ multiplex PCR; TCRdb has only the in-frame clones, and not every one. The sample carries about 360,000 clones, more than 80% recorded once. The sample originates from a study of cytomegalovirus exposure and HLA in healthy donors. The donors were members of the validation cohort comprising about 130 subjects, separate from the approximately 630-subject first cohort. The sequenced material came from PBMCs. The chain carries TRBV5-1 and TRBJ1-2, with D tentatively TRBD1 (5 bases). This clonotype originated in a woman younger than 30 in good health and CMV-seronegative. The CDR3 spells CASSPPRATTYGYTF. CDR3 nucleotide sequence: TGCGCCAGCAGCCCCCCCAGGGCAACGACGTATGGCTACACCTTC.